What follows are 17 T cell receptor beta chains derived from one specimen sequenced in a study of identical twins. Each CDR3 protein gets one entry after TCRdb re-called the 5' RACE reads with MiXCR. Of over 500,000 distinct CDR3 sequences in the sample, approximately 22% are singletons; the top ten hold about 0.99%. These data were also filed under a second study, of T cells expressing NK-cell markers.

Sequenced input: CD4+ T cells sorted from blood. Receptors originate from a young woman in good health.

In this sample, this clonotype turned up many times. This chain uses TRBV20-1 with TRBJ1-5; 9 bases are a match to TRBD1. CDR3 length: 14 amino acids. Trimming at V came to 4 bases and at J to 6 bases, leaving 7 bases not matched to a gene. The V gene's germline CDR1 is DFQATT and CDR2 SNEGSKA (reference sequence). This CDR3 is CSAIPTGGSQPQHF. The CDR3, as DNA: TGCAGTGCTATCCCAACAGGGGGCAGTCAGCCCCAGCATTTT.

In this sample, this clonotype turned up a few times. The chain is built from TRBV6-1 and TRBJ2-6; D is undetermined. The germline gives CDR1 MNHNS, CDR2 SASEGT. This CDR3 spans 18 amino acids. V lost 3 bases and J lost 0, with 15 bases in between. The chain's CDR3 is CASSDHPKVPSGANVLTF. CDR3 DNA sequence: TGTGCCAGCAGTGACCACCCTAAGGTCCCCTCTGGGGCCAACGTCCTGACTTTC.

V usage is TRBV5-1 and J usage is TRBJ2-3; a possible D gene is TRBD2 (6 bases). Germline lookup yields CDR1 SGHRS and CDR2 YFSETQ. The CDR3 covers 15 residues. Deletions cut 0 bases from V and 2 bases from J, with 10 bases between. CDR3 in amino acids: CASSLGGLFTDTQYF. CDR3 DNA: TGCGCCAGCAGCTTGGGAGGACTATTCACAGATACGCAGTATTTT.

This clonotype has a handful of counts. The V call is TRBV4-3, the J call TRBJ2-7; possible D gene TRBD2, 6 bases. V gave up 0 bases and J gave up 4 bases, with 13 bases separating them. Per germline, CDR1 LGHNA and CDR2 YSLEER. The CDR3 extends over 15 amino acids. The CDR3 nucleotides are TGCGCCAGCAGCCAAGAAGTGCTAGCGCTATACGAGCAGTACTTC. It codes for CASSQEVLALYEQYF.

The chain carries TRBV20-1 and TRBJ1-1; TRBD1 might be the D (5 bases). V lost 8 bases and J lost 4, with 14 bases in between. Per the germline V gene, CDR1 is DFQATT and CDR2 is SNEGSKA (reference sequence). The CDR3 covers 12 residues. DNA for the CDR3: TGCAGTCCGGGGCGGGTGGGCACTGAAGCTTTCTTT. Its protein product is CSPGRVGTEAFF.

The rearrangement links TRBV20-1 to TRBJ2-2; D tentatively fits TRBD1 or TRBD2 (6 bases each). Germline-derived CDR1 and CDR2 are DFQATT and SNEGSKA (reference sequence). The CDR3 is 17 residues long. V lost 6 bases to trimming and J lost 0 bases, with 20 bases between them. CDR3 loop: CSARKGGRTTNTGELFF. CDR3 coding DNA: TGCAGTGCGCGGAAGGGGGGCAGGACCACGAACACCGGGGAGCTGTTTTTT.

The chain is built from TRBV5-1 and TRBJ2-3; 13 bases are shared with TRBD2. The V gene's germline CDR1 is SGHRS and CDR2 YFSETQ. The CDR3 extends over 19 amino acids. The J segment lost 0 bases and the V segment lost 6 bases, leaving 13 bases of the junction unmatched. CDR3 sequence reads: CASKTTGTSGTLSTDTQYF. As DNA, the CDR3 is TGCGCCAGCAAGACTACCGGGACTAGCGGGACCTTAAGCACAGATACGCAGTATTTT.

This chain links TRBV28 with TRBJ2-1, with 8 nucleotides matching TRBD1. Germline V gene lookup returns CDR1 MDHEN and CDR2 SYDVKM. With V trimmed by 8 bases and J by 4 bases, 10 bases remained unmatched. The CDR3 is made up of 15 amino acids. The CDR3 is CASGTAGTGYNEQFF. Here the CDR3 DNA reads TGTGCCAGCGGGACTGCCGGGACAGGTTACAATGAGCAGTTCTTC. The variable domain in full, with the rest retrieved from reference TRBV28 and TRBJ2-1, is DVKVTQSSRYLVKRTGEKVFLECVQDMDHENMFWYRQDPGLGLRLIYFSYDVKMKEKGDIPEGYSVSREKKERFSLILESASTNQTSMYLCASGTAGTGYNEQFFGPGTRLTVL.

The V gene is TRBV28, the J gene TRBJ1-1, with D uncertain. Germline V gene data show CDR1 as MDHEN and CDR2 as SYDVKM. CDR3 length: 16 amino acids. V gave up 6 bases and J gave up 1 base, with 18 bases separating them. The CDR3 sequence: CASSRRTVLRNTEAFF. CDR3 coding DNA: TGTGCCAGCAGCCGAAGGACGGTATTAAGGAACACTGAAGCTTTCTTT.

The rearrangement links TRBV12-5 to TRBJ2-1, with D possibly called TRBD1 or TRBD2 (5 bases each). CDR1 is LGHNT, CDR2 FRNRAP, per germline. Trimming cost V 2 bases and J 6 bases, with 23 bases left between them. The CDR3 is 18 residues long. CDR3 residues: CASGLIRDGRPEFNEQFF. The CDR3 coding sequence is TGTGCTAGTGGTTTGATCCGGGACGGGCGTCCTGAATTCAATGAGCAGTTCTTC.

This clonotype was counted between two and nine times. The chain employs TRBV12-3 or TRBV12-4 and TRBJ2-1, with unresolved D. The CDR3 is 15 amino acids. With 0 bases removed from V and 3 bases from J, the gap between germline ends came to 9 bases. The CDR3 coding sequence is TGTGCCAGCAGTTTAGCCACACTCGACTACAATGAGCAGTTCTTC. Translated: CASSLATLDYNEQFF.

The table lists this clonotype with a few counts. The V gene is TRBV5-1, the J gene TRBJ2-3, with TRBD2 matching over 15 bases. Germline V gene data show CDR1 as SGHRS and CDR2 as YFSETQ. Trimming at V came to 4 bases and at J to 4 bases, leaving 10 bases not matched to a gene. The CDR3 is made up of 18 amino acids. The CDR3: CASSPRTSGRARSDTQYF. CDR3 bases: TGCGCCAGCAGCCCCCGGACTAGCGGGAGGGCCCGGTCAGATACGCAGTATTTT.

This clonotype was counted only a few times. The chain uses TRBV12-3 or TRBV12-4 and TRBJ2-5; D is undetermined. V lost 5 bases and J 0 bases, leaving 7 bases between the germline ends. The CDR3 has 13 residues. The CDR3 DNA sequence: TGTGCCAGCAGTGGGTATTACCAAGAGACCCAGTACTTC. This encodes CASSGYYQETQYF.

This sequence joins TRBV20-1 and TRBJ2-2; TRBD2 aligns across 10 bases. J lost 4 bases, V lost 6 bases, and 8 bases had no gene match. From germline, CDR1 is DFQATT and CDR2 SNEGSKA (reference sequence). CDR3 length: 15 residues. The CDR3 is CSALAGAAITGELFF. The CDR3 DNA reads as TGCAGTGCCCTAGCGGGGGCCGCCATCACCGGGGAGCTGTTTTTT.

The DNA of the CDR3 is TGCGCCAGCAAGGGATTTCCGGGACAGCAAGAGACCCAGTACTTC. It is translated as CASKGFPGQQETQYF. This chain joins TRBV5-1 and TRBJ2-5, with TRBD1 matching over 7 bases. The CDR3 totals 15 residues. Germline values: CDR1 SGHRS, CDR2 YFSETQ. Trimming cost V 6 bases and J 2 bases; bases outside gene matches: 10.

The chain employs TRBV4-3 and TRBJ2-2, with D uncertain. Germline loops: CDR1 LGHNA, CDR2 YSLEER. V lost 0 bases, J lost 2 bases, and 7 bases lay in between. The CDR3 is 15 amino acids. CDR3 in DNA: TGCGCCAGCAGCCAAGAACCGCTAAACACCGGGGAGCTGTTTTTT. It codes for CASSQEPLNTGELFF.

DNA of the CDR3: TGTGCCAGCAGTGAAGTGGGACAGGCTGGGGAGCAGTACTTC. The encoded protein is CASSEVGQAGEQYF. This chain links TRBV2 with TRBJ2-7, with 8 positions matching TRBD1. CDR3 size: 14 residues. After removal of 1 base from V and 7 bases from J, the junction contained 6 bases not matched to a gene. The germline V gene has CDR1 SNHLY and CDR2 FYNNEI.